Here is one T cell receptor beta chain with its context. The antigen is unknown. The data derive from a study of shared clonotypes between healthy human individuals. Template for every sorted-subset replicate PCR totaled 150 to 250 ng DNA, around 33,000 T cell genomes. Here immunoSEQ multiplex PCR was the method, and the copy in TCRdb shows in-frame clones only, minus some. The sample holds over a million clones, approximately 80% seen once. Notes on the study in general: Some clonotypes were shared by all four sorted-subset donors, while others were not shared. The non-shared ones had lower generation probabilities than the shared ones.

The sequence was obtained from a man younger than 35 in good health. Some clones in this sample may be carry-over from other donors' samples. Sequenced: memory CD4+ T cells from PBMCs. Subset denoted: CD45RA-negative fraction.

The CDR3 bases are TGTGCCAGCAGCTTACCCCGCGAGACCCAGTACTTC. It yields the protein CASSLPRETQYF. The chain joins TRBV7-6 to TRBJ2-5; D unclear. V lost 2 bases, J lost 5 bases, and 6 bases lay in between. There are 12 residues in the CDR3. Germline values: CDR1 SGHVS, CDR2 FNYEAQ.